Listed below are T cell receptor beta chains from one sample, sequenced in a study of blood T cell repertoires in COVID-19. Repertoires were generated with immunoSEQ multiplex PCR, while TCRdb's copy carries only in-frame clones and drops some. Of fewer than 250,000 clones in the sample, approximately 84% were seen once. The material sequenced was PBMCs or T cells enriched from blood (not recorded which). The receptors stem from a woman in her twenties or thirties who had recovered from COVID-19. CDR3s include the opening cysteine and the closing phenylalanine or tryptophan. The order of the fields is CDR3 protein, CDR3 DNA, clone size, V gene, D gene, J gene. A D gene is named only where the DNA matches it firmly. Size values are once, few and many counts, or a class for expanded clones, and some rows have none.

CDR3aa: CASRAGGQRHQPQHF
CDR3nt: TGTGCCAGCAGGGCGGGGGGACAGCGTCATCAGCCCCAGCATTTT
abundance: .
v_gene: TRBV27
d_gene: TRBD1
j_gene: TRBJ1-5

CDR3aa: CATLGTGGLGANVLTF
CDR3nt: TGTGCCACCTTGGGGACAGGGGGCCTTGGGGCCAACGTCCTGACTTTC
abundance: .
v_gene: TRBV19
d_gene: TRBD1
j_gene: TRBJ2-6

CDR3aa: CSVDPVEGTGELFF
CDR3nt: TGCAGCGTTGACCCCGTAGAGGGCACCGGGGAGCTGTTTTTT
abundance: .
v_gene: TRBV29-1
d_gene: .
j_gene: TRBJ2-2

CDR3aa: CASSAGSLPSPSGANVLTF
CDR3nt: TGTGCCAGCAGCGCCGGGTCTCTCCCATCTCCCTCTGGGGCCAACGTCCTGACTTTC
abundance: .
v_gene: TRBV7-6
d_gene: .
j_gene: TRBJ2-6

CDR3aa: CASSESFEKLFF
CDR3nt: TGTGCCAGCAGTGAATCGTTCGAAAAACTGTTTTTT
abundance: few
v_gene: TRBV25-1
d_gene: .
j_gene: TRBJ1-4

CDR3aa: CASSLGRAGGDTQYF
CDR3nt: TGTGCCAGCAGCTTAGGGCGGGCAGGGGGAGATACGCAGTATTTT
abundance: .
v_gene: TRBV7-9
d_gene: TRBD1
j_gene: TRBJ2-3

CDR3aa: CASSQQQGNQPQHF
CDR3nt: TGTGCCAGCAGCCAACAACAGGGCAATCAGCCCCAGCATTTT
abundance: .
v_gene: TRBV3-1/TRBV3-2
d_gene: .
j_gene: TRBJ1-5

CDR3aa: CASSSGQLGTEKLFF
CDR3nt: TGTGCCAGCAGCTCGGGACAATTAGGAACTGAAAAACTGTTTTTT
abundance: .
v_gene: TRBV7-9
d_gene: .
j_gene: TRBJ1-4

CDR3aa: CASIYRGTSGETQYF
CDR3nt: TGTGCCAGCATCTACCGGGGGACTAGCGGAGAGACCCAGTACTTC
abundance: .
v_gene: TRBV6-5
d_gene: TRBD2
j_gene: TRBJ2-5

CDR3aa: CASSLGDSTTGELFF
CDR3nt: TGCGCCAGCAGCTTGGGCGACTCCACCACCGGGGAGCTGTTTTTT
abundance: .
v_gene: TRBV5-1
d_gene: .
j_gene: TRBJ2-2

CDR3aa: CASSLQDSPLHF
CDR3nt: TGTGCCAGCAGCCTACAGGATTCACCCCTCCACTTT
abundance: .
v_gene: TRBV9
d_gene: .
j_gene: TRBJ1-6

CDR3aa: CASRGTNYEQYF
CDR3nt: TGTGCCAGCAGGGGGACTAACTACGAGCAGTACTTC
abundance: .
v_gene: TRBV12-3/TRBV12-4
d_gene: TRBD2
j_gene: TRBJ2-7

CDR3aa: CASSVVSTEAFF
CDR3nt: TGTGCCAGCAGCGTCGTGAGCACTGAAGCTTTCTTT
abundance: .
v_gene: TRBV9
d_gene: .
j_gene: TRBJ1-1

CDR3aa: CASSPAGTGQGELFF
CDR3nt: TGTGCCAGCAGCCCAGCCGGGACAGGGCAAGGGGAGCTGTTTTTT
abundance: .
v_gene: TRBV7-6
d_gene: TRBD1
j_gene: TRBJ2-2

CDR3aa: CASSESRGGTDEQFF
CDR3nt: TGCGCCAGCAGTGAGTCTCGCGGGGGGACGGATGAGCAGTTCTTC
abundance: .
v_gene: TRBV10-1
d_gene: TRBD2
j_gene: TRBJ2-1

CDR3aa: CASSLRQGVEQYF
CDR3nt: TGTGCCAGCAGCCTCCGACAGGGGGTCGAGCAGTACTTC
abundance: .
v_gene: TRBV7-8
d_gene: TRBD1
j_gene: TRBJ2-7

CDR3aa: CASSLAGTAYGYTF
CDR3nt: TGTGCCAGCAGCTTGGCCGGGACAGCCTATGGCTACACCTTC
abundance: .
v_gene: TRBV5-4
d_gene: TRBD1
j_gene: TRBJ1-2

CDR3aa: CASSQAAGGEETQYF
CDR3nt: TGTGCCAGCAGCCAAGCCGCGGGGGGCGAAGAGACCCAGTACTTC
abundance: .
v_gene: TRBV3-1/TRBV3-2
d_gene: TRBD2
j_gene: TRBJ2-5

CDR3aa: CATGGGAAAELKAQHF
CDR3nt: TGTGCCACCGGCGGTGGGGCCGCGGCCGAGCTAAAAGCCCAGCATTTT
abundance: .
v_gene: TRBV24-1
d_gene: .
j_gene: TRBJ1-5

CDR3aa: CASSPRGIYNEKLFF
CDR3nt: TGCGCCAGCAGCCCTAGGGGGATTTACAATGAAAAACTGTTTTTT
abundance: .
v_gene: TRBV5-1
d_gene: .
j_gene: TRBJ1-4

CDR3aa: CASSSPLSGSVGYTQYF
CDR3nt: TGTGCCAGCAGTTCCCCACTTAGCGGGAGCGTGGGATATACGCAGTATTTT
abundance: .
v_gene: TRBV27
d_gene: TRBD2
j_gene: TRBJ2-3

CDR3aa: CASSFPGQGTYEQYF
CDR3nt: TGTGCCAGCAGTTTCCCGGGACAGGGCACCTACGAGCAGTACTTC
abundance: .
v_gene: TRBV27
d_gene: TRBD1
j_gene: TRBJ2-7

CDR3aa: CASSQADSRETQYF
CDR3nt: TGCGCCAGCAGCCAAGCCGACAGTCGAGAGACCCAGTACTTC
abundance: .
v_gene: TRBV4-1
d_gene: .
j_gene: TRBJ2-5

CDR3aa: CASTPAGTGGRTEAFF
CDR3nt: TGTGCCAGCACCCCAGCGGGGACAGGGGGCAGGACTGAAGCTTTCTTT
abundance: .
v_gene: TRBV7-9
d_gene: TRBD1
j_gene: TRBJ1-1

CDR3aa: CASSETRRAFF
CDR3nt: TGTGCCAGCAGTGAAACAAGAAGAGCTTTCTTT
abundance: .
v_gene: TRBV6-1
d_gene: .
j_gene: TRBJ1-1

CDR3aa: CASRDTVQETQYF
CDR3nt: TGTGCCAGCCGGGACACCGTCCAAGAGACCCAGTACTTC
abundance: .
v_gene: TRBV19
d_gene: .
j_gene: TRBJ2-5

CDR3aa: CASSSRDRRRYEQYF
CDR3nt: TGTGCCAGCAGTTCAAGAGACAGGCGCCGGTACGAGCAGTACTTC
abundance: .
v_gene: TRBV28
d_gene: .
j_gene: TRBJ2-7

CDR3aa: CSVEDPSGTGFSDTQYF
CDR3nt: TGCAGCGTTGAAGACCCTTCCGGGACAGGGTTTTCGGATACGCAGTATTTT
abundance: .
v_gene: TRBV29-1
d_gene: TRBD1
j_gene: TRBJ2-3

CDR3aa: CASNLRTGDSAFF
CDR3nt: TGTGCCAGCAACCTAAGGACAGGGGATTCGGCTTTCTTT
abundance: .
v_gene: TRBV2
d_gene: TRBD1
j_gene: TRBJ1-1

CDR3aa: CASSLGPGEPPNYGYTF
CDR3nt: TGTGCCAGCAGTTTAGGGCCAGGGGAGCCCCCTAACTATGGCTACACCTTC
abundance: .
v_gene: TRBV28
d_gene: .
j_gene: TRBJ1-2

CDR3aa: CATSREGAGTSYGYTF
CDR3nt: TGTGCCACCAGCAGAGAGGGGGCAGGCACGAGCTATGGCTACACCTTC
abundance: .
v_gene: TRBV15
d_gene: .
j_gene: TRBJ1-2

CDR3aa: CASSPWGGNTEAFF
CDR3nt: TGTGCCAGCAGCCCCTGGGGGGGGAACACTGAAGCTTTCTTT
abundance: .
v_gene: TRBV5-5
d_gene: .
j_gene: TRBJ1-1

CDR3aa: CASSVAGTGNTIYF
CDR3nt: TGTGCCAGCAGCGTAGCGGGAACAGGAAACACCATATATTTT
abundance: .
v_gene: TRBV9
d_gene: .
j_gene: TRBJ1-3

CDR3aa: CASSIDPAQTRGYTF
CDR3nt: TGTGCCAGTAGTATAGATCCCGCCCAGACGAGGGGCTACACCTTC
abundance: .
v_gene: TRBV19
d_gene: .
j_gene: TRBJ1-2

CDR3aa: CASSWGTGGYGYTF
CDR3nt: TGCGCCAGCAGCTGGGGGACAGGGGGCTATGGCTACACCTTC
abundance: .
v_gene: TRBV5-1
d_gene: TRBD1
j_gene: TRBJ1-2

CDR3aa: CAISETLRDTEAFF
CDR3nt: TGTGCCATCAGTGAGACCCTGAGGGACACTGAAGCTTTCTTT
abundance: once
v_gene: TRBV10-3
d_gene: .
j_gene: TRBJ1-1

CDR3aa: CASSSSPGGENGYTF
CDR3nt: TGTGCCAGCAGCTCTAGCCCAGGGGGCGAGAATGGCTACACCTTC
abundance: .
v_gene: TRBV7-2
d_gene: TRBD1
j_gene: TRBJ1-2

CDR3aa: CASSIRGGYEQYF
CDR3nt: TGTGCCAGTAGTATTCGCGGGGGATACGAGCAGTACTTC
abundance: .
v_gene: TRBV19
d_gene: TRBD2
j_gene: TRBJ2-7

CDR3aa: CASTRMDRGREKLFF
CDR3nt: TGTGCCAGCACCAGAATGGACAGGGGGCGTGAAAAACTGTTTTTT
abundance: .
v_gene: TRBV2
d_gene: TRBD1
j_gene: TRBJ1-4

CDR3aa: CSASLVAGSNQPQHF
CDR3nt: TGCAGTGCTAGTCTGGTGGCAGGTAGCAATCAGCCCCAGCATTTT
abundance: .
v_gene: TRBV20-1
d_gene: .
j_gene: TRBJ1-5

CDR3aa: CASSEGRWNTEAFF
CDR3nt: TGTGCCAGCTCAGAGGGGAGGTGGAACACTGAAGCTTTCTTT
abundance: .
v_gene: TRBV18
d_gene: .
j_gene: TRBJ1-1

CDR3aa: CASSISRLAGGSGELFF
CDR3nt: TGTGCCAGCAGCATATCCCGACTAGCGGGAGGATCCGGGGAGCTGTTTTTT
abundance: .
v_gene: TRBV28
d_gene: TRBD2
j_gene: TRBJ2-2

CDR3aa: CASSLFWEGPLYGYTF
CDR3nt: TGTGCCAGCAGTTTATTCTGGGAGGGTCCCCTATATGGCTACACCTTC
abundance: .
v_gene: TRBV27
d_gene: .
j_gene: TRBJ1-2

CDR3aa: CASILLAGANVLTF
CDR3nt: TGCGCCAGCATCCTACTTGCTGGGGCCAACGTCCTGACTTTC
abundance: once
v_gene: TRBV5-1
d_gene: .
j_gene: TRBJ2-6

CDR3aa: CASSVWAGNTEAFF
CDR3nt: TGTGCCAGCAGTGTTTGGGCAGGGAACACTGAAGCTTTCTTT
abundance: .
v_gene: TRBV2
d_gene: .
j_gene: TRBJ1-1

CDR3aa: CASSLATGAVAKNIQYF
CDR3nt: TGTGCCAGCAGCTTGGCCACAGGGGCGGTGGCCAAAAACATTCAGTACTTC
abundance: .
v_gene: TRBV5-5
d_gene: TRBD1
j_gene: TRBJ2-4

CDR3aa: CATSRDRAGGNEQFF
CDR3nt: TGTGCCACCAGCAGAGATCGGGCAGGGGGCAATGAGCAGTTCTTC
abundance: .
v_gene: TRBV15
d_gene: TRBD1
j_gene: TRBJ2-1

CDR3aa: CASSLLAGANVLTF
CDR3nt: TGTGCCAGCAGCCTCCTAGCGGGGGCCAACGTCCTGACTTTC
abundance: few
v_gene: TRBV6-5
d_gene: .
j_gene: TRBJ2-6

CDR3aa: CASSQAILRDSNEKLFF
CDR3nt: TGCGCCAGCAGCCAAGCGATCCTAAGAGATTCCAATGAAAAACTGTTTTTT
abundance: .
v_gene: TRBV4-1
d_gene: .
j_gene: TRBJ1-4

CDR3aa: CASSFGVNRDTEAFF
CDR3nt: TGTGCCAGCAGCTTTGGGGTAAACAGGGACACTGAAGCTTTCTTT
abundance: once
v_gene: TRBV5-4
d_gene: .
j_gene: TRBJ1-1

CDR3aa: CASSPGTGGHYGYTF
CDR3nt: TGCGCCAGCAGCCCTGGGACAGGGGGCCACTATGGCTACACCTTC
abundance: .
v_gene: TRBV5-1
d_gene: TRBD1
j_gene: TRBJ1-2

CDR3aa: CASSEPSDGSSYNEQFF
CDR3nt: TGTGCCAGCAGTGAACCCAGTGACGGGAGCTCCTACAATGAGCAGTTCTTC
abundance: .
v_gene: TRBV2
d_gene: .
j_gene: TRBJ2-1

CDR3aa: CASSIPTGSRYGYTF
CDR3nt: TGTGCCAGTAGTATACCCACGGGGTCTCGGTATGGCTACACCTTC
abundance: few
v_gene: TRBV19
d_gene: .
j_gene: TRBJ1-2